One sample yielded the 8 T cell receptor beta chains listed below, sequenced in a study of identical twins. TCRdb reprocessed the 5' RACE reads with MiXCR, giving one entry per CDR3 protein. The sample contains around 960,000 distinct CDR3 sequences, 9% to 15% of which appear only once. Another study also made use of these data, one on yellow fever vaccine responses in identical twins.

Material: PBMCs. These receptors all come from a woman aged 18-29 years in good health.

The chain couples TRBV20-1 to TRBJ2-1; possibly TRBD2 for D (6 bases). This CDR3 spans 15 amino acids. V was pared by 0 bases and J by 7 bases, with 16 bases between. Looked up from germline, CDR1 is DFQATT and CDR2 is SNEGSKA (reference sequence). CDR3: CSAREAGGRDNEQFF. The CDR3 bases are TGCAGTGCTAGAGAGGCCGGGGGACGAGATAATGAGCAGTTCTTC.

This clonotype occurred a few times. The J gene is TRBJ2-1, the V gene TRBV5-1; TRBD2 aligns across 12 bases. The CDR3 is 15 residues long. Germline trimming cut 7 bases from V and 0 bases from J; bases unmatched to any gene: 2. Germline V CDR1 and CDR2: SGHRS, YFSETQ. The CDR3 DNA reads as TGCGCCAGCCTAGCGGGGGGGAGCTCCTACAATGAGCAGTTCTTC. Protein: CASLAGGSSYNEQFF. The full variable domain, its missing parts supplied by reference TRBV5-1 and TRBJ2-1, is KAGVTQTPRYLIKTRGQQVTLSCSPISGHRSVSWYQQTPGQGLQFLFEYFSETQRNKGNFPGRFSGRQFSNSRSEMNVSTLELGDSALYLCASLAGGSSYNEQFFGPGTRLTVL.

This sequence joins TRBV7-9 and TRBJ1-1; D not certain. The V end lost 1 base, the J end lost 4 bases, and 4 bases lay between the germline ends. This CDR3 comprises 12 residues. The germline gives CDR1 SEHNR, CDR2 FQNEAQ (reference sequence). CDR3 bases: TGTGCCAGCAGCTTAGAAATCACTGAAGCTTTCTTT. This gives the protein CASSLEITEAFF.

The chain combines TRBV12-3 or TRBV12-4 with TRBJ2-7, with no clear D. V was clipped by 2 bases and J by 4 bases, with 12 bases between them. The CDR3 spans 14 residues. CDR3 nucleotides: TGTGCCAGCAGTTTATCTCGACCAGTTTACGAGCAGTACTTC. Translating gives CASSLSRPVYEQYF.

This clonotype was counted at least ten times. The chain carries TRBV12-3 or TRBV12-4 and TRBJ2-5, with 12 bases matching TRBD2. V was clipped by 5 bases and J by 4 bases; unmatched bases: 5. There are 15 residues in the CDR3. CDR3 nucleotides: TGTGCCAGCAGTCCCCCGGGACTAGCGGGAGAGACCCAGTACTTC. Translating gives CASSPPGLAGETQYF.

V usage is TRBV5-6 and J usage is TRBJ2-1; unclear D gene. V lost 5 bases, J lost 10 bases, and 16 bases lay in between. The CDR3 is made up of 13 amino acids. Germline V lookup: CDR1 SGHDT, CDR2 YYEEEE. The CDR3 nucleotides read TGTGCCAGCAGTCCCGGCCTGGATGAAGAGCAGTTCTTC. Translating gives CASSPGLDEEQFF.

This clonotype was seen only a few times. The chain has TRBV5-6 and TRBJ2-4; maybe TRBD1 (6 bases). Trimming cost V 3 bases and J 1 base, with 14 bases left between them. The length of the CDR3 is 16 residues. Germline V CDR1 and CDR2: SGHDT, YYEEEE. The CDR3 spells CASSSGQKKAKNIQYF. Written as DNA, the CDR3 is TGTGCCAGCAGCTCCGGACAGAAGAAGGCCAAAAACATTCAGTACTTC.

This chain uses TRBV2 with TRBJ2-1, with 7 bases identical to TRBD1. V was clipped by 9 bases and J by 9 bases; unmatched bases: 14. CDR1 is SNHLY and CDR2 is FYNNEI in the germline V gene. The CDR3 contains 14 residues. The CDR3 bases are TGTGCCAGTACCCCAACCACAGGGGCGGTTGAGCAGTTCTTC. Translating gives CASTPTTGAVEQFF.